This T cell receptor beta chain was captured by sequencing in a study of post-analysis software for immune sequencing data. Overall study context: Progressive-relapsing, secondary progressive and relapsing-remitting multiple sclerosis were among the disease courses included. Study-level findings and limits: Controls significantly exceeded multiple sclerosis patients in normalized Chao1 diversity. Samples made in the same batch grouped tightly together by F measure.

Regarding this clonotype: What it binds is unknown.

TCR beta libraries were prepared from cDNA with unique molecular identifiers. cDNA molecules numbering 400,000 to 550,000 came from roughly 1.1 to 9.2 million T cells. TCRdb reprocessed the PCR reads with MiXCR, giving one entry per CDR3 protein. The data contain about 770,000 distinct CDR3 sequences, 35% to 55% of them seen just once; the ten biggest clones take up around 4.7%. Sequenced input: blood. The TCR was taken from a girl under 18 with multiple sclerosis.

DNA of the CDR3: TGTGCCAGCAGCTTGGTGGGGTTAAGCTCCTACGAGCAGTACTTC. Its translation: CASSLVGLSSYEQYF. The chain couples TRBV7-9 to TRBJ2-7; D gene uncertain. With 3 bases removed from V and 0 bases from J, the gap between germline ends came to 12 bases. The CDR3 length is 15 residues. Germline-derived CDR1 and CDR2 are SEHNR and FQNEAQ (reference sequence).